This paragraph reports one T cell receptor (beta chain). Germline V CDR1 and CDR2: GTSNPN, SVGIG (reference sequence). The CDR3 has 14 residues. The trim removed 0 bases at V and 4 bases at J, leaving 5 bases unmatched. This record comes from a study of CD8+ T cells in alopecia areata. Following RNA extraction, reverse transcription yielded cDNA that acted as the sequencing template. The data were produced by immunoSEQ multiplex PCR, yet TCRdb's version contains in-frame clones alone and is incomplete. The table includes 75,000 to 100,000 clones, under 45% detected once. Sequencing was performed on CD4+ T cells sorted from blood. The sequence was collected from a human donor with alopecia areata. The chain employs TRBV30 and TRBJ2-5; 7 bases are a match to TRBD2. CDR3 amino acids: CAWSVTLAGETQYF. CDR3 in DNA: TGTGCCTGGAGTGTAACGTTAGCGGGAGAGACCCAGTACTTC. Looking up the rest from reference TRBV30 and TRBJ2-5 gives the full variable domain: SQTIHQWPATLVQPVGSPLSLECTVEGTSNPNLYWYRQAAGRGLQLLFYSVGIGQISSEVPQNLSASRPQDRQFILSSKKLLLSDSGFYLCAWSVTLAGETQYFGPGTRLLVL.